The next 5 T cell receptor beta chains were all read from a single sample in a study of cytomegalovirus exposure and HLA in healthy donors. The PCR was carried out with 60 Vbeta primers and 13 Jbeta primers. Clones were sequenced by immunoSEQ multiplex PCR, and TCRdb holds only the in-frame ones, with some missing. The sample holds some 200,000 clones; around four fifths are singletons and the top ten take approximately 0.8%. The sequenced material came from PBMCs. These receptors were taken from a woman between 18 and 29 years old in good health and CMV-seronegative.

The chain joins TRBV7-2 to TRBJ1-1; 9 nucleotides line up with TRBD1. V lost 1 base, J lost 3 bases, and 9 bases stayed unmatched. The CDR3 is 17 residues long. The germline V gene encodes CDR1 SGHTA and CDR2 FQGNSA. Here the CDR3 reads CASSLGVGQGAHTEAFF. The CDR3 DNA is TGTGCCAGCAGCTTAGGTGTGGGACAGGGAGCCCACACTGAAGCTTTCTTT.

The chain uses TRBV9 and TRBJ1-2; the D is unclear. This CDR3 spans 14 amino acids. Trimming removed 0 bases at V and 9 bases at J, with 15 bases between. The germline CDR1 and CDR2 sequences are SGDLS and YYNGEE. CDR3 bases: TGTGCCAGCAGCGTAGGTAGAGTAGGAGGTAGCTACACCTTC. This encodes CASSVGRVGGSYTF.

V is TRBV5-1 and J is TRBJ2-2; D is perhaps TRBD1 (5 bases). The V and J ends lost 2 bases and 3 bases respectively, with 14 bases between them. Looked up from germline, CDR1 is SGHRS and CDR2 is YFSETQ. This CDR3 is 16 amino acids long. The DNA for the CDR3 is TGCGCCAGCAGCTTTCGAGACAGTCCTTACACCGGGGAGCTGTTTTTT. Translation gives CASSFRDSPYTGELFF.

This clone was seen just once. The V and J genes are TRBV6-1 and TRBJ2-7; 7 bases map to TRBD1. Germline V gene lookup returns CDR1 MNHNS and CDR2 SASEGT. The CDR3 sequence is 15 residues long. With V trimmed by 6 bases and J by 4 bases, 12 bases remained unmatched. The CDR3 loop is CASRRPGQSIYEQYF. CDR3 in DNA: TGTGCCAGCAGGAGACCGGGACAGAGTATTTACGAGCAGTACTTC.

The chain combines TRBV6-5 with TRBJ2-5, with 8 bases that match TRBD1. The J call could be wrong; TRBJ2-7 is a better fit for the DNA end. This CDR3 is built from 15 residues. The germline V gene encodes CDR1 MNHEY and CDR2 SVGAGI. The DNA of the CDR3 is TGTGCCAGCAGTTCGATGGACAGGGCCCCCTACGAGCAGTACTTC. This sequence encodes CASSSMDRAPYEQYF.